This T cell receptor (beta chain) was sequenced in a study of cytomegalovirus exposure and HLA in healthy donors. Study overall: In a later analysis, it was reported that the roughly 130 validation repertoires had been produced on the same platform as the roughly 700 repertoires belonging to the first cohort.

Study-wide results and limits: Cytomegalovirus-associated TCR beta chains were listed, numbering roughly 150.

The germline gives CDR1 MNHEY, CDR2 SVGAGI. CDR3 size: 14 residues. V was cut by 2 bases and J by 4 bases, with 11 bases left in between. Worth noting for this clone: Its target is unknown.

TCRdb keeps only in-frame clones here, not all; method: immunoSEQ multiplex PCR. The table has a few hundred thousand clones, roughly 83% seen once; the top ten hold more than 12%. The genes are TRBV6-5 and TRBJ1-1; possible D gene TRBD1, 5 bases. The receptor's source is a woman in her twenties or thirties in good health and CMV-seropositive. The sequenced sample consisted of PBMCs. DNA for the CDR3: TGTGCCAGCAGTTACGCCAGCGGGGGCACTGAAGCTTTCTTT. Encoded protein: CASSYASGGTEAFF.